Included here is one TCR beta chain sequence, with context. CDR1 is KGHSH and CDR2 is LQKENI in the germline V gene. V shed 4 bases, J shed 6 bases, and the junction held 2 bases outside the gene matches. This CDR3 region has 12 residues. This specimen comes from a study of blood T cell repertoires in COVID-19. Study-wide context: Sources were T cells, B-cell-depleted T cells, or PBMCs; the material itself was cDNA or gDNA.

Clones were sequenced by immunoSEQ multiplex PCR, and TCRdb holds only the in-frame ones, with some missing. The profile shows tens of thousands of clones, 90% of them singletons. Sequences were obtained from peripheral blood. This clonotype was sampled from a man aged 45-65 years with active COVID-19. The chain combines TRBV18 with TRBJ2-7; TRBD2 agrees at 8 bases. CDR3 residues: CASSLAGGEQYF. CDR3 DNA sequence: TGTGCCAGCTCACTGGCGGGAGGCGAGCAGTACTTC.